The 6 T cell receptor beta chains reported below all come from one sample, sequenced in a study of blood T cell repertoires in COVID-19. Only in-frame clones appear in the TCRdb table, and some are missing; sequencing was by immunoSEQ multiplex PCR. The sample lists around 78,000 clones, just over 85% occurring once. Material for sequencing was peripheral blood. The receptors here all came from a human donor in a cohort sampled during active COVID-19.

The genes are TRBV2 and TRBJ2-7; 9 bases map to TRBD1. The CDR3 extends over 14 amino acids. Germline loops: CDR1 SNHLY, CDR2 FYNNEI. Trimming at V came to 6 bases and at J to 5 bases, leaving 8 bases not matched to a gene. The CDR3, as DNA: TGTGCCAGCAGAGCGGACAGGGGACGCAACGAGCAGTACTTC. Protein: CASRADRGRNEQYF.

This chain uses TRBV5-6 with TRBJ2-5; 8 nucleotides align to TRBD2. Germline V gene data show CDR1 as SGHDT and CDR2 as YYEEEE. There are 15 residues in the CDR3. V lost 1 base, J lost 5 bases, and 7 bases stayed unmatched. This CDR3 reads CASSLFTGGGETQYF. Here the CDR3 DNA reads TGTGCCAGCAGCTTGTTCACGGGAGGGGGGGAGACCCAGTACTTC.

V usage is TRBV28 and J usage is TRBJ2-7, with TRBD2 matching over 8 bases. Losses at the gene ends were 7 bases for V and 6 bases for J; bases not matched to a gene: 8. From germline, CDR1 is MDHEN and CDR2 SYDVKM. The CDR3 is 13 residues long. CDR3 sequence (DNA): TGTGCCAGCAAAGGCGGGAGGCGGGGCGAGCAGTACTTC. Translated: CASKGGRRGEQYF.

The V gene is TRBV28, the J gene TRBJ2-2, with D hard to call. The germline CDR1 and CDR2 sequences are MDHEN and SYDVKM. The CDR3 runs to 13 residues. Trimming shortened V by 4 bases and J by 3 bases, and 6 bases separated the two germline ends. The CDR3 region is CASSSGYTGELFF. CDR3 DNA: TGTGCCAGCAGTTCAGGTTACACCGGGGAGCTGTTTTTT. The full variable domain, its missing parts supplied by reference TRBV28 and TRBJ2-2, is DVKVTQSSRYLVKRTGEKVFLECVQDMDHENMFWYRQDPGLGLRLIYFSYDVKMKEKGDIPEGYSVSREKKERFSLILESASTNQTSMYLCASSSGYTGELFFGEGSRLTVL.

The rearrangement uses TRBV5-1 and TRBJ1-1; D is unclear. Germline CDR1 is SGHRS and CDR2 is YFSETQ. The CDR3 spans 13 residues. V lost 1 base and J 1 base, leaving 5 bases between the germline ends. The CDR3 loop reads CASSLQANTEAFF. The CDR3, as DNA: TGCGCCAGCAGCTTGCAAGCGAACACTGAAGCTTTCTTT.

This clone was seen a handful of times. The V call is TRBV9, the J call TRBJ2-7; 7 bases match TRBD1. The germline V gene encodes CDR1 SGDLS and CDR2 YYNGEE. J lost 2 bases, V lost 0 bases, and 5 bases had no gene match. The CDR3 loop spans 15 amino acids. This CDR3 is CASSVGGTETYEQYF. The CDR3 nucleotides read TGTGCCAGCAGCGTAGGGGGGACAGAGACCTACGAGCAGTACTTC. The entire variable domain, with the rest obtained from reference TRBV9 and TRBJ2-7, is as follows: DSGVTQTPKHLITATGQRVTLRCSPRSGDLSVYWYQQSLDQGLQFLIQYYNGEERAKGNILERFSAQQFPDLHSELNLSSLELGDSALYFCASSVGGTETYEQYFGPGTRLTVT.